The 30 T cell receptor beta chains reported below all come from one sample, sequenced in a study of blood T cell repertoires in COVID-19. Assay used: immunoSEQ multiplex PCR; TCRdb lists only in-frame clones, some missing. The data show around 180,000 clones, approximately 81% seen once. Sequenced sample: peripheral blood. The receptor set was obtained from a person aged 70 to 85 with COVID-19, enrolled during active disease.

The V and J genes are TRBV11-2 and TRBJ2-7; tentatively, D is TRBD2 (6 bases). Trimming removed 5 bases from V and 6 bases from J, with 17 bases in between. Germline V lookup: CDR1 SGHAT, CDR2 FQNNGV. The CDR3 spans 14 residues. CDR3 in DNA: TGTGCCAGCAGCCCCGACGGGGGAATTTCCGAGCAGTACTTC. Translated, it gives CASSPDGGISEQYF.

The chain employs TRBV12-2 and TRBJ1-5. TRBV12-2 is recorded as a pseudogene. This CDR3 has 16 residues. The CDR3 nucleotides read TGTGCAAGTCGCTTAGCGGGGAGCCCCAAGAGGCAGCCCCAGCATTTT. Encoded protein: CASRLAGSPKRQPQHF.

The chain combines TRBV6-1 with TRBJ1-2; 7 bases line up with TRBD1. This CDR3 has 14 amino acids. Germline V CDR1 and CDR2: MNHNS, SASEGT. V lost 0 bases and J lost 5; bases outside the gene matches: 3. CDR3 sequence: CASSEARDRYGYTF. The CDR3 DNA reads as TGTGCCAGCAGTGAAGCGCGGGACAGATATGGCTACACCTTC.

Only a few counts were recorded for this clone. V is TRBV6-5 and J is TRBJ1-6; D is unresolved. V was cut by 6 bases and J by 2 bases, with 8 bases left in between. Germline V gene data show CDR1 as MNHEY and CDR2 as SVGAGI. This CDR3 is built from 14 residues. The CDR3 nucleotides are TGTGCCAGCAGCGCAGGCCCCTATAATTCACCCCTCCACTTT. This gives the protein CASSAGPYNSPLHF.

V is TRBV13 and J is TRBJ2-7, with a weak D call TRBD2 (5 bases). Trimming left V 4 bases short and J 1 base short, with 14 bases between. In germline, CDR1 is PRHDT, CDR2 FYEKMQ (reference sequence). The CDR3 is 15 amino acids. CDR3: CASSSRGSGSYEQYF. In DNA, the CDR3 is TGTGCCAGCAGCTCACGAGGGTCGGGGTCCTACGAGCAGTACTTC.

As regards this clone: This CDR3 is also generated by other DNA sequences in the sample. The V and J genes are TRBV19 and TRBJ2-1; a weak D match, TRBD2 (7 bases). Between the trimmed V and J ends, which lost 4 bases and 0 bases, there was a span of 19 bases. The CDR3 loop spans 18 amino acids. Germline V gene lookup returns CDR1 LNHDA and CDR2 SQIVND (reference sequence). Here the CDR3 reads CASSKKGGGGASYNEQFF. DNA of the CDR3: TGTGCCAGTAGTAAAAAGGGTGGTGGGGGGGCCTCCTACAATGAGCAGTTCTTC.

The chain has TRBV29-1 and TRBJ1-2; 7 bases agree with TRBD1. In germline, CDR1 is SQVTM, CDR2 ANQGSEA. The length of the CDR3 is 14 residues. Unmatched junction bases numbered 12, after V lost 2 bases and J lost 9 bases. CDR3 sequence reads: CSVETPTQGDRYTF. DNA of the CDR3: TGCAGCGTTGAAACCCCTACCCAGGGGGATCGCTACACCTTC.

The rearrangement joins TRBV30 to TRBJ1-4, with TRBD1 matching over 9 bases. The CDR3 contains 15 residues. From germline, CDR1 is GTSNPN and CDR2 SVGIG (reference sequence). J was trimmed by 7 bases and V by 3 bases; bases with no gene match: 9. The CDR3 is CAWSLPTGGPEKLFF. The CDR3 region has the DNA TGTGCCTGGAGCCTCCCGACAGGGGGTCCTGAAAAACTGTTTTTT.

The CDR3 region has the DNA TGTGCCAGCAGCCAACCATCGACTAGCGGGAGGCCTGAGCAGTTCTTC. Its translation: CASSQPSTSGRPEQFF. The chain combines TRBV3-1 (or the pseudogene TRBV3-2) with TRBJ2-1; the match to TRBD2 covers 13 bases. The CDR3 has 16 residues. Germline-derived CDR1 and CDR2 are LGHDT and YNNKEL (reference sequence). V lost 2 bases, J lost 9 bases, and 7 bases stayed unmatched.

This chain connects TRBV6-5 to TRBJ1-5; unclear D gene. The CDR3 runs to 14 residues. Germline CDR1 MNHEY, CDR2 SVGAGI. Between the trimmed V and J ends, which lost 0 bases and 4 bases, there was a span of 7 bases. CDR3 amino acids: CASSYSLSNQPQHF. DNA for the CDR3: TGTGCCAGCAGTTACTCGTTGTCTAATCAGCCCCAGCATTTT.

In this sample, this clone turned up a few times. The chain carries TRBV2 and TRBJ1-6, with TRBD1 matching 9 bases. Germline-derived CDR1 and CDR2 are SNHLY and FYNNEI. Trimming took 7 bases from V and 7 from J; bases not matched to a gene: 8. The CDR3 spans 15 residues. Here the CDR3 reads CASTLQGTGNSPLHF. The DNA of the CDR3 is TGTGCCAGCACCCTTCAAGGGACAGGGAATTCACCCCTCCACTTT.

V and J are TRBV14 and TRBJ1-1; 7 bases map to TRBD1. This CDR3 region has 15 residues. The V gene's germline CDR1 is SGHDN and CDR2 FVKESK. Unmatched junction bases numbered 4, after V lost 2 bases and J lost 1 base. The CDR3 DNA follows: TGTGCCAGCAGCCAACATCAGGGGGAGAACACTGAAGCTTTCTTT. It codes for CASSQHQGENTEAFF.

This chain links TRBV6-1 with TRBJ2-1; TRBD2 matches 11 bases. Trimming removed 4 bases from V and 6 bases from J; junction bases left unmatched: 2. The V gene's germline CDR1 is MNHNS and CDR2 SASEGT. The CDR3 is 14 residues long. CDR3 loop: CASSVAGGPNEQFF. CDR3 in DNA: TGTGCCAGCAGTGTAGCGGGAGGGCCCAATGAGCAGTTCTTC.

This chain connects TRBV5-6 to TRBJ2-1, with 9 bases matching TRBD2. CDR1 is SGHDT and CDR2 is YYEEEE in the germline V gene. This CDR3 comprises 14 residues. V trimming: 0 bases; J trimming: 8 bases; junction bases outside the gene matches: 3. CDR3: CASSLEVAGDEQFF. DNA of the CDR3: TGTGCCAGCAGCTTGGAAGTAGCGGGAGATGAGCAGTTCTTC.

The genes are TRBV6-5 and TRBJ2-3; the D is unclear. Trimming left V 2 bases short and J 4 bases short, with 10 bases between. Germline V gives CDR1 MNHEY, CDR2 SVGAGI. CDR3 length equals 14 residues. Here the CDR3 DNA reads TGTGCCAGCAGTTACGATTGGAGAGCAGATACGCAGTATTTT. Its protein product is CASSYDWRADTQYF.

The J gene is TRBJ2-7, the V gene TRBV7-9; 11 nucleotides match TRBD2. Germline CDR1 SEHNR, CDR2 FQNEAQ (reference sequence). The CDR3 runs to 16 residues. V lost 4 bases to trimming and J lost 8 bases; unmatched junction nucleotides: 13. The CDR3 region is CASSSPGEASGGQQYF. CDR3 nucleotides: TGTGCCAGCAGCTCCCCCGGTGAGGCTAGCGGGGGGCAGCAGTACTTC.

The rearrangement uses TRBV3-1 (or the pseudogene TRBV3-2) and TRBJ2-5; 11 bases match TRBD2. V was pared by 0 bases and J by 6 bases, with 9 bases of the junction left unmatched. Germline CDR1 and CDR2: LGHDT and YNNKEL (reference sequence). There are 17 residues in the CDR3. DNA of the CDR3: TGTGCCAGCAGCCAAGAGGTAGCGGGGGGGCTGTCCCAGACCCAGTACTTC. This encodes CASSQEVAGGLSQTQYF.

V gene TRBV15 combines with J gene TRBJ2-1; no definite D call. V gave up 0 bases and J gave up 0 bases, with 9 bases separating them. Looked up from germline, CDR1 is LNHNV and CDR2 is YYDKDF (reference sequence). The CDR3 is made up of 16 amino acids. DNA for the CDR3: TGTGCCACCAGCAGAGATACGAGCCCCTCCTACAATGAGCAGTTCTTC. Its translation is CATSRDTSPSYNEQFF.

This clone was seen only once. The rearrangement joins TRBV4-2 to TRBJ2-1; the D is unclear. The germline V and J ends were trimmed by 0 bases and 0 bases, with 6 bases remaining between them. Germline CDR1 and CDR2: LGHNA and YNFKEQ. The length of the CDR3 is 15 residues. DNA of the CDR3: TGTGCCAGCAGCCAAGATCCACTCTCCTACAATGAGCAGTTCTTC. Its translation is CASSQDPLSYNEQFF.

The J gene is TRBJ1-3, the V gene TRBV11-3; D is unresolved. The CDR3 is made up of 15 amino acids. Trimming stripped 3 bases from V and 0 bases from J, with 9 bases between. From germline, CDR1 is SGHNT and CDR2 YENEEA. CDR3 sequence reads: CASSLGSSSGNTIYF. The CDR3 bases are TGTGCCAGCAGCTTGGGGAGTTCCTCTGGAAACACCATATATTTT.

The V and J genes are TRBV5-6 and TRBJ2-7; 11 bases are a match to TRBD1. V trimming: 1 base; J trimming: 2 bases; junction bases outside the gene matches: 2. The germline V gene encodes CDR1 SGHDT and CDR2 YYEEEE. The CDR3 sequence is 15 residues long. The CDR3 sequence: CASSLLGQGAYEQYF. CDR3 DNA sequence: TGTGCCAGCAGCTTGTTGGGACAGGGGGCCTACGAGCAGTACTTC.

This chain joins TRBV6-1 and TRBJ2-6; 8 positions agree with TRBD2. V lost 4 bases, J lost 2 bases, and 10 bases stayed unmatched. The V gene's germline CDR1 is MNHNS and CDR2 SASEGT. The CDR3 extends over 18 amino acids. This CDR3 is CASSAGLAGSPGANVLTF. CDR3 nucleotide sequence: TGTGCCAGCAGTGCCGGACTAGCTGGGAGCCCTGGGGCCAACGTCCTGACTTTC.

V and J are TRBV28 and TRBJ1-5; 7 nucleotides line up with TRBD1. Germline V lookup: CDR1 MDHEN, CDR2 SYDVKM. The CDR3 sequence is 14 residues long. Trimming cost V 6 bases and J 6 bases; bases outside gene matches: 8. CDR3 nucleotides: TGTGCCAGCAGACTACGACAGGGTCTTCAGCCCCAGCATTTT. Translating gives CASRLRQGLQPQHF.

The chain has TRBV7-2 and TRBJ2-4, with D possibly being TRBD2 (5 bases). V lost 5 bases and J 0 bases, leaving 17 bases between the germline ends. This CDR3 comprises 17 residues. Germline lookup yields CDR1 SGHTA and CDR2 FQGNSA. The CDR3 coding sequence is TGTGCCAGCAGCCACTCCCCCAACGGGATAGCCAAAAACATTCAGTACTTC. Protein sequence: CASSHSPNGIAKNIQYF.

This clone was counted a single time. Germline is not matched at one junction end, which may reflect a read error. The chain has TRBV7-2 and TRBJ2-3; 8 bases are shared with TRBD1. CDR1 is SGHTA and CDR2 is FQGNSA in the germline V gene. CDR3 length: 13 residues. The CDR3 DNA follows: TGTGCCAGCAGCTTAACAGGGGGAGTCGGTTTTAACTTT. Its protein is CASSLTGGVGFNF. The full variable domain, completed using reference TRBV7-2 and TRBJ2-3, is GAGVSQSPSNKVTEKGKDVELRCDPISGHTALYWYRQSLGQGLEFLIYFQGNSAPDKSGLPSDRFSAERTGGSVSTLTIQRTQQEDSAVYLCASSLTGGVGFNFGPGTRLTVL.

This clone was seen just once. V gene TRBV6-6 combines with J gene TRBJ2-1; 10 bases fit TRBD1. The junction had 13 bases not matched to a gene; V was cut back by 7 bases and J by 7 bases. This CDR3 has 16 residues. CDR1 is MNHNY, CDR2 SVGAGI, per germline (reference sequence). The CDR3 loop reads CASKGSRDRGTNEQFF. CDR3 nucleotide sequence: TGTGCCAGCAAGGGAAGCCGGGACAGGGGTACTAATGAGCAGTTCTTC.

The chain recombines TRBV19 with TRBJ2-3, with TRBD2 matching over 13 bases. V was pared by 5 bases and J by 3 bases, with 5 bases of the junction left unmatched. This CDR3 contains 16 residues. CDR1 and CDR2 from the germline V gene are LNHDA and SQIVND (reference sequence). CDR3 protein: CASSPRLAGGTDTQYF. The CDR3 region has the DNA TGTGCCAGTAGTCCGCGACTAGCGGGGGGAACAGATACGCAGTATTTT.

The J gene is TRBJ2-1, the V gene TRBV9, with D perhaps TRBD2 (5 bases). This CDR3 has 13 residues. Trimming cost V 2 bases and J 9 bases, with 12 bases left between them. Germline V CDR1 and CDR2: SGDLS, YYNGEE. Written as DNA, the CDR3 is TGTGCCAGCAGCGTTGGCGGGCTAAGTGAGCAGTTCTTC. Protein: CASSVGGLSEQFF.

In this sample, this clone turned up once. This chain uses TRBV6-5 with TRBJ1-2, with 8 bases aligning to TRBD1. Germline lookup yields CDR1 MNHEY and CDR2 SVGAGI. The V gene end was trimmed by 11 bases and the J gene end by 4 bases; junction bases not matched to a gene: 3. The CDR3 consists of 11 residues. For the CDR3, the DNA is TGTGCCGGGGGACAGGTCTATGGCTACACCTTC. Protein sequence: CAGGQVYGYTF.

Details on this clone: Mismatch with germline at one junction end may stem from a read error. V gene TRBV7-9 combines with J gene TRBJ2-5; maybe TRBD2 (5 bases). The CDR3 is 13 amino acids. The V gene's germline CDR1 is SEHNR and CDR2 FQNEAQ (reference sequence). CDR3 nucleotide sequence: TGTGCCAGCAGCTTAAGTAGCGTAGAGGCCCAGTACTTC. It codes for CASSLSSVEAQYF. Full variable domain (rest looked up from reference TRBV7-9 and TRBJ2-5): DTGVSQNPRHKITKRGQNVTFRCDPISEHNRLYWYRQTLGQGPEFLTYFQNEAQLEKSRLLSDRFSAERPKGSFSTLEIQRTEQGDSAMYLCASSLSSVEAQYFGPGTRLLVL.